Listed here is a single TCR beta chain. This entry is derived from a study of blood T cell repertoires in COVID-19. Study summary: T cells, B-cell-depleted T cells, or PBMCs provided the cDNA or gDNA that served as material.

The method was immunoSEQ multiplex PCR; TCRdb's version includes in-frame clones alone and lacks a portion of them. Among under 95,000 clones listed, 88% were seen once. Germline CDR1 is GTSNPN and CDR2 is SVGIG (reference sequence). This CDR3 region has 16 residues. Germline trimming cut 1 base from V and 4 bases from J; bases unmatched to any gene: 7. What was sequenced was peripheral blood. V usage is TRBV30 and J usage is TRBJ2-2; 9 bases agree with TRBD2. The TCR comes from a human donor in a cohort sampled during active COVID-19. The DNA of the CDR3 is TGTGCCTGGAGTGGAATAGCGGGAGAAGGCACCGGGGAGCTGTTTTTT. Residues: CAWSGIAGEGTGELFF.